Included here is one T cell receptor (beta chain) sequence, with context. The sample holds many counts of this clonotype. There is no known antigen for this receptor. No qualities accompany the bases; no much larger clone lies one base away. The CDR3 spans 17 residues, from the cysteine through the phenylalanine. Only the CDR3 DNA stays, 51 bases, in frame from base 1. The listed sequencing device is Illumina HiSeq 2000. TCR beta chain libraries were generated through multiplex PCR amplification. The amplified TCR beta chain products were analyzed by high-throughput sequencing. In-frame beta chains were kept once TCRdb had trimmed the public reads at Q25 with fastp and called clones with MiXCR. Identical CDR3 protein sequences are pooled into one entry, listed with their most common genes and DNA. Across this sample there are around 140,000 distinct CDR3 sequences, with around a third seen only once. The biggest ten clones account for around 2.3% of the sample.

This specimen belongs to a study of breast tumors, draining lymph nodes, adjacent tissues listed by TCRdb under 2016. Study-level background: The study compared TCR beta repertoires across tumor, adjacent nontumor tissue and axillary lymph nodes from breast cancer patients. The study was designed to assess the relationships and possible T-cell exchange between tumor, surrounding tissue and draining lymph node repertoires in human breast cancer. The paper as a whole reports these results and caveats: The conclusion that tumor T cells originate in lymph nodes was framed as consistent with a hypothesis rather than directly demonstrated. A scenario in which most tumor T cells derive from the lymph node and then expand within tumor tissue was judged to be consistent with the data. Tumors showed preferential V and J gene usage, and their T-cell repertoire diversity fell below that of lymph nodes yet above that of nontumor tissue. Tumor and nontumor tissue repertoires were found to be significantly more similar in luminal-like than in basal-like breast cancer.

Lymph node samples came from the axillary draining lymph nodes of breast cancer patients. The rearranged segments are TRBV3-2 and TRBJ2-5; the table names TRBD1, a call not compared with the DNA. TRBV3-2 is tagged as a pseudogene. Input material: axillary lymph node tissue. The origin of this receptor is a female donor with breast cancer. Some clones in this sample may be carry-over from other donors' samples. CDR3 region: CASSPLATGKSKETQYF. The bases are TGTGCCAGCAGCCCCCTAGCGACAGGGAAAAGTAAGGAGACCCAGTACTTC.